This T cell receptor beta chain was recorded in a study of blood T cell repertoires in COVID-19. Across the study: PBMCs, B-cell-depleted T cells, or T cells were the source of the cDNA or gDNA that made up the material.

Germline V CDR1 and CDR2: GTSNPN, SVGIG (reference sequence). The CDR3 has 14 amino acids. V lost 2 bases to trimming and J lost 6 bases, with 11 bases between them. This clone was seen just once. Measured with immunoSEQ multiplex PCR; TCRdb has only the in-frame clones, and not every one. The sample has approximately 120,000 clones, roughly 76% seen once. The sequencing sample was made of peripheral blood. This rearrangement joins TRBV30 to TRBJ1-6; D is possibly TRBD1 (6 bases). This TCR was recovered from a human donor in a cohort sampled during active COVID-19. CDR3 sequence (DNA): TGTGCCTGGAGTCTACAGGGTCCTAATTCACCCCTCCACTTT. It specifies CAWSLQGPNSPLHF.